This T cell receptor beta chain was identified during a study of blood T cell repertoires in COVID-19. TCRdb's table, derived via immunoSEQ multiplex PCR, lists solely in-frame clones and lacks some. The profile shows a few hundred thousand clones, roughly 80% of them singletons. Germline-derived CDR1 and CDR2 are SGHAT and FQDESV (reference sequence). Unmatched junction bases numbered 4, after V lost 1 base and J lost 6 bases. This CDR3 region has 14 residues. The sample taken for sequencing was peripheral blood. This TCR derives from a woman in her fifties or sixties with acute or convalescent COVID-19. The chain combines TRBV11-1 with TRBJ1-2, with 8 bases matching TRBD1. The CDR3: CASSLVTGADGYTF. The CDR3 bases are TGTGCCAGCAGCTTAGTGACAGGGGCAGATGGCTACACCTTC. The complete variable domain, with remaining parts taken from reference TRBV11-1 and TRBJ1-2, reads EAEVAQSPRYKITEKSQAVAFWCDPISGHATLYWYRQILGQGPELLVQFQDESVVDDSQLPKDRFSAERLKGVDSTLKIQPAELGDSAMYLCASSLVTGADGYTFGSGTRLTVV.